This T cell receptor (beta chain) stems from a study of tissue T cells after allogeneic stem cell transplantation. TCRdb's copy holds only in-frame clones and misses some; the assay was immunoSEQ multiplex PCR. The sample records roughly 7,300 clones, about 47% being singletons. As regards this clone: Gene names refer to mouse genes. The read is 1 residue too short to cover the CDR3 end, so that end is filled in from the germline J gene. Other DNA sequences from this sample encode an identical CDR3 as well.

Documented time point: mouse harvest day 7 after allogeneic transplant. Mouse grafts combined 10^7 T-cell-depleted bone marrow cells with 10^6 splenic CD5+ T cells. The CDR3 runs to 13 residues. Germline V gene sequence: CDR1 KGHPV, CDR2 FQNQEV (reference sequence). Trimming took 4 bases from V and 3 from J, leaving 8 bases between them. The source material was lymph node tissue. J is TRBJ2-5 and V is TRBV26; maybe TRBD1 (6 bases). The sequence was collected from a female BALB/c mouse given C57BL/6 T cells with graft-versus-host disease after an allogeneic hematopoietic cell transplant. The CDR3 region is CASSPGQQDTQYF. The covered CDR3 bases are TGTGCCAGCAGTCCCGGACAGCAAGACACCCAGTAC.